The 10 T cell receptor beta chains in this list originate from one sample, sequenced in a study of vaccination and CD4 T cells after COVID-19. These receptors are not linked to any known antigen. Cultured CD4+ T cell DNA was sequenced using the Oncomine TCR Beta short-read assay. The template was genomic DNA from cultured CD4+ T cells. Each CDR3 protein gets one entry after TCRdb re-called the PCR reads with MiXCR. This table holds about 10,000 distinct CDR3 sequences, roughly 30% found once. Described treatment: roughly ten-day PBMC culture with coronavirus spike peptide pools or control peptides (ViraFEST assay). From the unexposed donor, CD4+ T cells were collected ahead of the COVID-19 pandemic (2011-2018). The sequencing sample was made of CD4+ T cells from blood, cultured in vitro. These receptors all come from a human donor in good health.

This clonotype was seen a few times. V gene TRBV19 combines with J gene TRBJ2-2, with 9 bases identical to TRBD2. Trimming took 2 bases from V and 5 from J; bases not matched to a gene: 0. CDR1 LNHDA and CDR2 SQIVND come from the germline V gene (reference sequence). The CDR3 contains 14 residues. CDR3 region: CASSILAGTGELFF. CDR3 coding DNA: TGTGCCAGTAGTATACTAGCGGGGACCGGGGAGCTGTTTTTT.

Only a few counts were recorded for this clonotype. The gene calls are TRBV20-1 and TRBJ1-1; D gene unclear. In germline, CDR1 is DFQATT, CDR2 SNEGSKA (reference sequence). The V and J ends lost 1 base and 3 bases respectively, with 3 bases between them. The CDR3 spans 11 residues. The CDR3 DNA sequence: TGCAGTGCTAGAGGGGACACTGAAGCTTTCTTT. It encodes CSARGDTEAFF.

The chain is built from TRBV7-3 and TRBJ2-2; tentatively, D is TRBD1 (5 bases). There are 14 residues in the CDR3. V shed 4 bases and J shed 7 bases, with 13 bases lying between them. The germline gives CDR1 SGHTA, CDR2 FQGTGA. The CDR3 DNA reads TGTGCCAGCAGCTCAGGGTGGGGTGGCGGGGAGCTGTTTTTT. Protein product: CASSSGWGGGELFF.

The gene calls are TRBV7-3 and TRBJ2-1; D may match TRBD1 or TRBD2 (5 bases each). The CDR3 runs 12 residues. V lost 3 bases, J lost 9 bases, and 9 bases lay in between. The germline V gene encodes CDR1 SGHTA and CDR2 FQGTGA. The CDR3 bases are TGTGCCAGCAGCTTTCCTGGGGGTGAGCAGTTCTTC. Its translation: CASSFPGGEQFF.

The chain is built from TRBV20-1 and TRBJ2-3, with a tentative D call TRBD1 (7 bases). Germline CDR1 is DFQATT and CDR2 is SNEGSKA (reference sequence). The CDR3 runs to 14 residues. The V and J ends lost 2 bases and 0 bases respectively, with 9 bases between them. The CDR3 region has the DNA TGCAGTGCTAGACAGGGGGGTAGCACAGATACGCAGTATTTT. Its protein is CSARQGGSTDTQYF.

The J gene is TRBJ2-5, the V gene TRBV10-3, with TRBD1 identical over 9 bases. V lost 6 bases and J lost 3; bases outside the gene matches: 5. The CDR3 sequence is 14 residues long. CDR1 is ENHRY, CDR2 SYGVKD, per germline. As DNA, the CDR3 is TGTGCCATCAGGACGGGACAGGGTAAAGAGACCCAGTACTTC. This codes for CAIRTGQGKETQYF.

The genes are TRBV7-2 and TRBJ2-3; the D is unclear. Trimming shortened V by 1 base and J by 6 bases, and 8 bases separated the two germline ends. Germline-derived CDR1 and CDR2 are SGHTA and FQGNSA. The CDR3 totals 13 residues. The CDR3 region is CASSLVTSDTQYF. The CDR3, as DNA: TGTGCCAGCAGCTTAGTTACCTCGGATACGCAGTATTTT.

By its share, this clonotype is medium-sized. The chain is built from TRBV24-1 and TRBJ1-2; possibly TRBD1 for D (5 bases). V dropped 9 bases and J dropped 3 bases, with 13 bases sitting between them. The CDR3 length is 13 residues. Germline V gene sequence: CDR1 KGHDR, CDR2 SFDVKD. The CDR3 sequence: CATAQGGDYGYTF. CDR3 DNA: TGTGCCACCGCGCAGGGAGGAGACTATGGCTACACCTTC.

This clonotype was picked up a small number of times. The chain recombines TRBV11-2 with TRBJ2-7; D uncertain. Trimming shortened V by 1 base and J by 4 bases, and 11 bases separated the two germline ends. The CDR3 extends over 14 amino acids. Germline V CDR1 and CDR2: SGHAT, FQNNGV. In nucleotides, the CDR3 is TGTGCCAGCAGCTTAGTTGGCAGACGGTACGAGCAGTACTTC. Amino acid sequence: CASSLVGRRYEQYF. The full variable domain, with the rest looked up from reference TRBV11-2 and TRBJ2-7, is EAGVAQSPRYKIIEKRQSVAFWCNPISGHATLYWYQQILGQGPKLLIQFQNNGVVDDSQLPKDRFSAERLKGVDSTLKIQPAKLEDSAVYLCASSLVGRRYEQYFGPGTRLTVT.

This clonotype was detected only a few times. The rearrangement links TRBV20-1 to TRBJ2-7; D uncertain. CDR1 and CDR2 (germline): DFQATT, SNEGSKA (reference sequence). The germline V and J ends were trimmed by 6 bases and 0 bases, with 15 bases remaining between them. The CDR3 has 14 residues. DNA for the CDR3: TGCAGTGCCGATCGTGTTGGTTACTCCTACGAGCAGTACTTC. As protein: CSADRVGYSYEQYF.